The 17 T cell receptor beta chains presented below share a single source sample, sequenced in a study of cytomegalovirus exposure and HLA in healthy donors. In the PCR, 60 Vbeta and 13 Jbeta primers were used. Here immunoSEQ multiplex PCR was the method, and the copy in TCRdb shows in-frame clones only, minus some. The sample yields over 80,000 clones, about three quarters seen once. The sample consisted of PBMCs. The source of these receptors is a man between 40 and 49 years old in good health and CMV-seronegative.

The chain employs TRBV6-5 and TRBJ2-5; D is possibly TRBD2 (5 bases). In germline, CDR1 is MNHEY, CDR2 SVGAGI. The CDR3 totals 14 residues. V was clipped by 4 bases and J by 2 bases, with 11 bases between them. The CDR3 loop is CASSFLVAQETQYF. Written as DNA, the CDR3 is TGTGCCAGCAGTTTTCTGGTAGCGCAAGAGACCCAGTACTTC.

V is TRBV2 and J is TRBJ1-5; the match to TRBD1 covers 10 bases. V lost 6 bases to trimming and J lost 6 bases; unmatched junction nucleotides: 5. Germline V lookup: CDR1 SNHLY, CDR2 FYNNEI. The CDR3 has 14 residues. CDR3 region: CASRGTGVSQPQHF. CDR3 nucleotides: TGTGCCAGCAGGGGGACAGGGGTAAGTCAGCCCCAGCATTTT.

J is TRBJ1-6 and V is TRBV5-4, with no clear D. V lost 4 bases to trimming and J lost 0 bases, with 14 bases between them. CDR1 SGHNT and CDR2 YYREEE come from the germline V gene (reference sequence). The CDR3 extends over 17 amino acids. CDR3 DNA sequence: TGTGCCAGCAGCCCGGCCCCACAGAGCTCCTATAATTCACCCCTCCACTTT. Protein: CASSPAPQSSYNSPLHF.

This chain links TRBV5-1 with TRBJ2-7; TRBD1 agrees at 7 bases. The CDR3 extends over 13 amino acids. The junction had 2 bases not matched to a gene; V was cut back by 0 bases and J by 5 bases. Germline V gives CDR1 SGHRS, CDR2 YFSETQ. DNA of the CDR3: TGCGCCAGCAGCTTGGGACAGGGCAACGAGCAGTACTTC. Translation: CASSLGQGNEQYF.

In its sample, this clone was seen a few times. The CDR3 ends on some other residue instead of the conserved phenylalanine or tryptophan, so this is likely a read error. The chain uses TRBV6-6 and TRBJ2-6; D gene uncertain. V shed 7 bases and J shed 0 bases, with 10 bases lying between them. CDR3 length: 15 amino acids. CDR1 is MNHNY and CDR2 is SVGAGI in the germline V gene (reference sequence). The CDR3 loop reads CASNDPGSGANVLTV. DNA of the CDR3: TGTGCCAGCAACGACCCCGGCTCTGGGGCCAACGTCCTGACTGTC.

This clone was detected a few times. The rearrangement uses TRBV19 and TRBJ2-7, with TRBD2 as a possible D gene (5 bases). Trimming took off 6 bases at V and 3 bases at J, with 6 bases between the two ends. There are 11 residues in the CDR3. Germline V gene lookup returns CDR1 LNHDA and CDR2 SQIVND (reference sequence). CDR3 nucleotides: TGTGCCAGTAGAGAGGGCTACGAGCAGTACTTC. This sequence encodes CASREGYEQYF.

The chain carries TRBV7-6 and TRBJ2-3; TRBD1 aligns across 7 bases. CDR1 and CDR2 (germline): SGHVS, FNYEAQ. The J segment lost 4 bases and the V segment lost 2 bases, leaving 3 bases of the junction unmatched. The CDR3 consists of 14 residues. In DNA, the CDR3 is TGTGCCAGCAGCTTACCGCAGGGGGCAGATACGCAGTATTTT. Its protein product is CASSLPQGADTQYF.

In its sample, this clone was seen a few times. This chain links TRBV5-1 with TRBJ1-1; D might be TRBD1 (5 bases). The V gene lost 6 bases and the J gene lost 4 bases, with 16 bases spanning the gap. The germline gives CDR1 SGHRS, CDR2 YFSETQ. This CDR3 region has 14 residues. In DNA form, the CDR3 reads TGCGCCAGCAAGGTCGAACAGGTGGCCACTGAAGCTTTCTTT. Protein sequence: CASKVEQVATEAFF. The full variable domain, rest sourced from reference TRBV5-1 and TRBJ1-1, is KAGVTQTPRYLIKTRGQQVTLSCSPISGHRSVSWYQQTPGQGLQFLFEYFSETQRNKGNFPGRFSGRQFSNSRSEMNVSTLELGDSALYLCASKVEQVATEAFFGQGTRLTVV.

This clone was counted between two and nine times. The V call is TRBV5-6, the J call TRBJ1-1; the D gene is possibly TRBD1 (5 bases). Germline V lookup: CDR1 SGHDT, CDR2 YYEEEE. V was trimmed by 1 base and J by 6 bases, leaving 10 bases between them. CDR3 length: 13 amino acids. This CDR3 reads CASSLWGGAEAFF. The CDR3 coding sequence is TGTGCCAGCAGCTTGTGGGGCGGGGCTGAAGCTTTCTTT. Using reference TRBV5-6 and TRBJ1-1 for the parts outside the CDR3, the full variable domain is DAGVTQSPTHLIKTRGQQVTLRCSPKSGHDTVSWYQQALGQGPQFIFQYYEEEERQRGNFPDRFSGHQFPNYSSELNVNALLLGDSALYLCASSLWGGAEAFFGQGTRLTVV.

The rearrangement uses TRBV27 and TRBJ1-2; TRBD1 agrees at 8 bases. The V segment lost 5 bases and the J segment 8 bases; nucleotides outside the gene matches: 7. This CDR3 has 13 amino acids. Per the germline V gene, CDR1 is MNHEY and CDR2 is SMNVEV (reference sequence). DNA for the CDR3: TGTGCCAGCAGTCCGGACAGGGACTGGGGCTACACCTTC. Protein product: CASSPDRDWGYTF.

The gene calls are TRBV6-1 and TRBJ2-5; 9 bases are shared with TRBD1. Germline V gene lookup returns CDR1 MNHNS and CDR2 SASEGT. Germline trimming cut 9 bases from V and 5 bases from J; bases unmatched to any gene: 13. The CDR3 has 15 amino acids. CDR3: CARSNRDRELETQYF. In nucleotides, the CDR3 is TGTGCCAGGTCTAATCGGGACAGGGAATTGGAGACCCAGTACTTC.

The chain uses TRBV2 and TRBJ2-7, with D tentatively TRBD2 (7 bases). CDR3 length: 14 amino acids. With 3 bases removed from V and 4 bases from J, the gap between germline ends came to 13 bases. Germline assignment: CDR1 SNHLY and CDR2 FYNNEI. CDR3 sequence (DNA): TGTGCCAGCAGTGACCAGGGGAGGGGTTACGAGCAGTACTTC. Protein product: CASSDQGRGYEQYF. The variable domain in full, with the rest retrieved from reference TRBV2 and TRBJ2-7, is EPEVTQTPSHQVTQMGQEVILRCVPISNHLYFYWYRQILGQKVEFLVSFYNNEISEKSEIFDDQFSVERPDGSNFTLKIRSTKLEDSAMYFCASSDQGRGYEQYFGPGTRLTVT.

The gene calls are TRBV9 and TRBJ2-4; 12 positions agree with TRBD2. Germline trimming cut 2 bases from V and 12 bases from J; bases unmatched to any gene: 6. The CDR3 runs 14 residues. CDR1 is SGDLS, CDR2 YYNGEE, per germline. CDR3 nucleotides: TGTGCCAGCAGCGTCCCTAGCGGGGGGGTCCATCAGTACTTC. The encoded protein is CASSVPSGGVHQYF. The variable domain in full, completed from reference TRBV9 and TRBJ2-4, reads DSGVTQTPKHLITATGQRVTLRCSPRSGDLSVYWYQQSLDQGLQFLIQYYNGEERAKGNILERFSAQQFPDLHSELNLSSLELGDSALYFCASSVPSGGVHQYFGAGTRLSVL.

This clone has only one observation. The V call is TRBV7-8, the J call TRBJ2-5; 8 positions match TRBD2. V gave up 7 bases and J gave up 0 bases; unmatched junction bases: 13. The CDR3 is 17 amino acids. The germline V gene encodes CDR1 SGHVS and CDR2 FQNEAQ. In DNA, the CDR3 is TGTGCCAGCACTCCCCGCCTGGGTAGCGGGGACCAAGAGACCCAGTACTTC. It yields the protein CASTPRLGSGDQETQYF.

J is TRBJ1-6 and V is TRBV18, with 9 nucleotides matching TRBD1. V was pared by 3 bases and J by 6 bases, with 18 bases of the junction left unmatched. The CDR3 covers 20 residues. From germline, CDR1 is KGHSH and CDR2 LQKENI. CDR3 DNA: TGTGCCAGCTCACCGACTCGGACTATTGACAGGGGGATAACTAATTCACCCCTCCACTTT. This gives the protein CASSPTRTIDRGITNSPLHF.

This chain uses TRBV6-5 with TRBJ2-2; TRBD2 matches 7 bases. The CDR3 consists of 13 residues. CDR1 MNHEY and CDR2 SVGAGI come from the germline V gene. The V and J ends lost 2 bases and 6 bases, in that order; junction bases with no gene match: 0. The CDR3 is CASSYGGAGELFF. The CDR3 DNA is TGTGCCAGCAGTTACGGGGGGGCCGGGGAGCTGTTTTTT.

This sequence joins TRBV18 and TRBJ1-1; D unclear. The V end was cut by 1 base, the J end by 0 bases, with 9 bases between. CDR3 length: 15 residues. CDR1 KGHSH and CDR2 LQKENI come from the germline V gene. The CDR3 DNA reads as TGTGCCAGCTCACCACGGGTTCAGGTGAACACTGAAGCTTTCTTT. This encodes CASSPRVQVNTEAFF.